This entry lists 10 T cell receptor beta chains sequenced from one sample in a study of cytomegalovirus exposure and HLA in healthy donors. TCRdb's table, derived via immunoSEQ multiplex PCR, lists solely in-frame clones and lacks some. Of around 160,000 clones in the sample, 84% were seen once. Sequencing input: PBMCs. These TCRs come from a man younger than 45 in good health and CMV-seropositive.

The CDR3 spells CASRTPGANYGYTF. The CDR3 DNA reads TGTGCCAGCAGAACTCCGGGAGCTAACTATGGCTACACCTTC. The rearrangement uses TRBV28 and TRBJ1-2, with D unclear. V was pared by 6 bases and J by 0 bases, with 11 bases between. The CDR3 extends over 14 amino acids. In germline, CDR1 is MDHEN, CDR2 SYDVKM.

The V call is TRBV5-1, the J call TRBJ2-2; TRBD1 matches 9 bases. V trimming: 3 bases; J trimming: 4 bases; junction bases outside the gene matches: 1. Germline CDR1 is SGHRS and CDR2 is YFSETQ. This CDR3 is 14 amino acids long. CDR3 sequence: CASSWDRATGELFF. The DNA for the CDR3 is TGCGCCAGCAGCTGGGACAGGGCCACCGGGGAGCTGTTTTTT.

The CDR3 loop reads CASSSTPGGPQPQHF. CDR3 sequence (DNA): TGTGCCAGCAGCTCCACCCCAGGGGGCCCTCAGCCCCAGCATTTT. The V gene is TRBV28, the J gene TRBJ1-5; TRBD1 matches 8 bases. V was clipped by 6 bases and J by 6 bases; unmatched bases: 10. Germline V gene lookup returns CDR1 MDHEN and CDR2 SYDVKM. The CDR3 runs to 15 residues.

The chain has TRBV5-6 and TRBJ2-7; possible D gene TRBD1, 7 bases. This CDR3 is 13 amino acids long. CDR1 SGHDT and CDR2 YYEEEE come from the germline V gene. Deletions cut 7 bases from V and 5 bases from J, with 16 bases between. The CDR3 sequence is CASGNSGGHEQYF. In nucleotides, the CDR3 is TGTGCCAGCGGAAATTCAGGGGGGCACGAGCAGTACTTC. The full variable domain, rest sourced from reference TRBV5-6 and TRBJ2-7, is DAGVTQSPTHLIKTRGQQVTLRCSPKSGHDTVSWYQQALGQGPQFIFQYYEEEERQRGNFPDRFSGHQFPNYSSELNVNALLLGDSALYLCASGNSGGHEQYFGPGTRLTVT.

This chain links TRBV6-1 with TRBJ2-2; the match to TRBD2 covers 11 bases. This CDR3 is 14 amino acids long. Trimming at V came to 6 bases and at J to 3 bases, leaving 0 bases not matched to a gene. Germline V gene data show CDR1 as MNHNS and CDR2 as SASEGT. The CDR3 here is CASRLAGDTGELFF. In DNA, the CDR3 is TGTGCCAGCAGACTAGCGGGGGACACCGGGGAGCTGTTTTTT.

The V call is TRBV28, the J call TRBJ1-5; the match to TRBD1 covers 8 bases. CDR3 length: 15 amino acids. Trimming at V came to 0 bases and at J to 7 bases, leaving 5 bases not matched to a gene. Per the germline V gene, CDR1 is MDHEN and CDR2 is SYDVKM. DNA of the CDR3: TGTGCCAGCAGTTTATGGGGGGACAGGAACCAGCCCCAGCATTTT. Translating it yields CASSLWGDRNQPQHF.

The chain combines TRBV11-2 with TRBJ2-3; 13 nucleotides match TRBD2. The germline V gene encodes CDR1 SGHAT and CDR2 FQNNGV. The CDR3 extends over 16 amino acids. The V segment lost 4 bases and the J segment 2 bases; nucleotides outside the gene matches: 3. CDR3 sequence reads: CASSYGTSGITDTQYF. CDR3 sequence (DNA): TGTGCCAGCAGCTACGGGACTAGCGGGATCACAGATACGCAGTATTTT.

The V and J genes are TRBV5-6 and TRBJ2-5; D may be TRBD2 (6 bases). Germline values: CDR1 SGHDT, CDR2 YYEEEE. V shed 0 bases and J shed 0 bases, with 9 bases lying between them. The CDR3 consists of 15 residues. The CDR3 here is CASSLGGGYQETQYF. Here the CDR3 DNA reads TGTGCCAGCAGCTTGGGGGGAGGCTACCAAGAGACCCAGTACTTC.

The chain couples TRBV2 to TRBJ2-7; 11 bases line up with TRBD1. The CDR3 loop spans 14 amino acids. Germline V lookup: CDR1 SNHLY, CDR2 FYNNEI. After removal of 9 bases from V and 3 bases from J, the junction contained 7 bases not matched to a gene. The CDR3 region has the DNA TGTGCCAGTAACCCCGGGACAGGGGGCTACGAGCAGTACTTC. Translation: CASNPGTGGYEQYF.

The chain couples TRBV28 to TRBJ1-2; 8 bases match TRBD1. The CDR3 contains 14 residues. Per the germline V gene, CDR1 is MDHEN and CDR2 is SYDVKM. V was pared by 7 bases and J by 5 bases, with 9 bases of the junction left unmatched. The CDR3 DNA follows: TGTGCCAGCACCAATCATGGACAGGGATATGGCTACACCTTC. This encodes CASTNHGQGYGYTF.